This T cell receptor (beta chain) was recorded in a study of T-cell reconstitution after alpha-beta-depleted transplantation in children. The authors prepared the TCRbeta library with unique molecular identifiers. TCRdb processed the PCR reads anew with MiXCR; each CDR3 protein has one entry. The data contain 200,000 to 250,000 distinct CDR3 sequences, more than 10% of them singletons. The V end was cut by 4 bases, the J end by 11 bases, with 17 bases between. Germline-derived CDR1 and CDR2 are SGHDN and FVKESK. The CDR3 contains 13 residues. Ten or more counts support this clonotype. The sample in question was PBMCs from the stem cell graft donor, obtained from the stem cell graft. The sequence derives from a human donor who donated a stem cell graft to a child with acute lymphoblastic leukemia. This rearrangement joins TRBV14 to TRBJ1-1; no clear D. The CDR3 coding sequence is TGTGCCAGCAGCCTGGACCGCCGCGTGTCGGCTTTCTTT. Its translation: CASSLDRRVSAFF.